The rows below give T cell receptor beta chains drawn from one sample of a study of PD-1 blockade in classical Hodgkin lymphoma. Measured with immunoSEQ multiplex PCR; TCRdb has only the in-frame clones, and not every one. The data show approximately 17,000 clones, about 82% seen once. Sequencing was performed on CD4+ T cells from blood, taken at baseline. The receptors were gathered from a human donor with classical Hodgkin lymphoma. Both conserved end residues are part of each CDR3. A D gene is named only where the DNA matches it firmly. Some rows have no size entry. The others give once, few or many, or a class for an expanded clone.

CDR3nt: TGTGCCAGCAGTTTGGGGATCAATCAGCCCCAGCATTTT
CDR3aa: CASSLGINQPQHF
abundance: NA
j_gene: TRBJ1-5
v_gene: TRBV6-6
d_gene: NA

CDR3nt: TGTGCCAGTAGTCTTCATAGCGGGCCGTCCTACGAGCAGTACTTC
CDR3aa: CASSLHSGPSYEQYF
abundance: few
j_gene: TRBJ2-7
v_gene: TRBV19
d_gene: TRBD2

CDR3nt: TGTGCCAGCGCCTATTTCCCCGGGGGGGCCTACGAGCAGTACTTC
CDR3aa: CASAYFPGGAYEQYF
abundance: NA
j_gene: TRBJ2-7
v_gene: TRBV7-6
d_gene: TRBD2

CDR3nt: TGTGCCAGCCGAGGGGATGGCAATCAGCCCCAGCATTTT
CDR3aa: CASRGDGNQPQHF
abundance: NA
j_gene: TRBJ1-5
v_gene: TRBV6-5
d_gene: NA

CDR3nt: TGTGCCAGCAGCTTCGGGACAGGGGGCGAGACCCAGTACTTC
CDR3aa: CASSFGTGGETQYF
abundance: NA
j_gene: TRBJ2-5
v_gene: TRBV13
d_gene: TRBD1

CDR3nt: TGTGCCAGCTCACCAGGGGGGGACGAGCAGTACTTC
CDR3aa: CASSPGGDEQYF
abundance: NA
j_gene: TRBJ2-7
v_gene: TRBV18
d_gene: TRBD2

CDR3nt: TGCGCCAGCAGCTTGGGGAACAGCGTTGCCGGGGAGCTGTTTTTT
CDR3aa: CASSLGNSVAGELFF
abundance: NA
j_gene: TRBJ2-2
v_gene: TRBV5-1
d_gene: NA

CDR3nt: TGTGCCAGCAGCTTACCCAGCGGGAGATCGTTCTTC
CDR3aa: CASSLPSGRSFF
abundance: NA
j_gene: TRBJ2-1
v_gene: TRBV7-6
d_gene: TRBD2

CDR3nt: TGTGCCAGCAGCTTAGCGGCGGGAGCCTCCTACGAGCAGTACTTC
CDR3aa: CASSLAAGASYEQYF
abundance: NA
j_gene: TRBJ2-7
v_gene: TRBV7-6
d_gene: TRBD2

CDR3nt: TGCGCCAGCAGTGAGAAAGACAGTTTTAGCAATCAGCCCCAGCATTTT
CDR3aa: CASSEKDSFSNQPQHF
abundance: NA
j_gene: TRBJ1-5
v_gene: TRBV10-1
d_gene: NA

CDR3nt: TGTGCCAGCAGCCAAACAGTGTTCTATGGCTACACCTTC
CDR3aa: CASSQTVFYGYTF
abundance: NA
j_gene: TRBJ1-2
v_gene: TRBV6-5
d_gene: NA

CDR3nt: TGTGCCAGCACCCCACGGATGAACACTGAAGCTTTCTTT
CDR3aa: CASTPRMNTEAFF
abundance: NA
j_gene: TRBJ1-1
v_gene: TRBV6-5
d_gene: NA

CDR3nt: TGTGCCAGCAGCTTGGAAACAAGAGGCTACACCTTC
CDR3aa: CASSLETRGYTF
abundance: NA
j_gene: TRBJ1-2
v_gene: TRBV5-4
d_gene: NA

CDR3nt: TGTGCCAGCAGCACGGACCAAGCTACGCAGTATTTT
CDR3aa: CASSTDQATQYF
abundance: NA
j_gene: TRBJ2-3
v_gene: TRBV5-4
d_gene: NA

CDR3nt: TGTGCCATCAGGGGGGAGGGGAGTAGGTTCTATGGCTACACCTTC
CDR3aa: CAIRGEGSRFYGYTF
abundance: NA
j_gene: TRBJ1-2
v_gene: TRBV10-3
d_gene: NA

CDR3nt: TGTGCCAGCGCCCGGACAGATGGAAACACCATATATTTT
CDR3aa: CASARTDGNTIYF
abundance: NA
j_gene: TRBJ1-3
v_gene: TRBV2
d_gene: NA

CDR3nt: TGTGCCAGCAGCTCGCAGGGGGCGTACAATGAGCAGTTCTTC
CDR3aa: CASSSQGAYNEQFF
abundance: once
j_gene: TRBJ2-1
v_gene: TRBV7-9
d_gene: TRBD1

CDR3nt: TGCACCAGCAGCCGGTTAAGGTCGGCTAGCTACGAGCAGTACTTC
CDR3aa: CTSSRLRSASYEQYF
abundance: NA
j_gene: TRBJ2-7
v_gene: TRBV1
d_gene: NA

CDR3nt: TGTGCCATCAGTGAGTCCCAATGGAATGAGCAGTTCTTC
CDR3aa: CAISESQWNEQFF
abundance: NA
j_gene: TRBJ2-1
v_gene: TRBV10-3
d_gene: NA

CDR3nt: TGTGCCAGCAGCCCCCTAGCGGGGGGACAGTACGAGCAGTACTTC
CDR3aa: CASSPLAGGQYEQYF
abundance: NA
j_gene: TRBJ2-7
v_gene: TRBV9
d_gene: TRBD2

CDR3nt: TGCGCCAGCAGCCTTATCGTGACCGGGGAGCTGTTTTTT
CDR3aa: CASSLIVTGELFF
abundance: NA
j_gene: TRBJ2-2
v_gene: TRBV4-3
d_gene: NA

CDR3nt: TGTGCCAGCAGCTTGCGGACAGGGTTTGATACGCAGTATTTT
CDR3aa: CASSLRTGFDTQYF
abundance: NA
j_gene: TRBJ2-3
v_gene: TRBV11-3
d_gene: TRBD1

CDR3nt: TGTGCCAGCTCAATACTAGCGGACCGCTACAATGAGCAGTTCTTC
CDR3aa: CASSILADRYNEQFF
abundance: NA
j_gene: TRBJ2-1
v_gene: TRBV18
d_gene: TRBD2

CDR3nt: TGTGCCAGCAGTCGGGACAGGGTTGGCGGGAGGGCCTCCTACGAGCAGTACTTC
CDR3aa: CASSRDRVGGRASYEQYF
abundance: NA
j_gene: TRBJ2-7
v_gene: TRBV5-6
d_gene: NA

CDR3nt: TGTGCCAGCAGTTTATTAGGTGAGGGTTCACCCCTCCACTTT
CDR3aa: CASSLLGEGSPLHF
abundance: NA
j_gene: TRBJ1-6
v_gene: TRBV27
d_gene: NA

CDR3nt: TGTGCCAGCAGCTTAGTGGGCGGGAAAGCAGAGACCCAGTACTTC
CDR3aa: CASSLVGGKAETQYF
abundance: NA
j_gene: TRBJ2-5
v_gene: TRBV7-5
d_gene: NA

CDR3nt: TGCGCCAGCAGCTTGGATACAAACCCCCCTAACTATGGCTACACCTTC
CDR3aa: CASSLDTNPPNYGYTF
abundance: NA
j_gene: TRBJ1-2
v_gene: TRBV5-1
d_gene: NA

CDR3nt: TGTGCCAGTAGTATACGAGCCGGGAGCCCCATGAACACTGAAGCTTTCTTT
CDR3aa: CASSIRAGSPMNTEAFF
abundance: NA
j_gene: TRBJ1-1
v_gene: TRBV19
d_gene: NA

CDR3nt: TGTGCCAGCAGCCCGCGACTGAGCACAGATACGCAGTATTTT
CDR3aa: CASSPRLSTDTQYF
abundance: NA
j_gene: TRBJ2-3
v_gene: TRBV7-2
d_gene: NA

CDR3nt: TGTGCCAGCAGTTACTCGGCCCGTAACACTGAAGCTTTCTTT
CDR3aa: CASSYSARNTEAFF
abundance: NA
j_gene: TRBJ1-1
v_gene: TRBV6-6
d_gene: NA

CDR3nt: TGTGCCAGCTCACCAGCCGCGGGAGGGGGCGATGGATATGGGGATCAGCCCCAGCATTTT
CDR3aa: CASSPAAGGGDGYGDQPQHF
abundance: NA
j_gene: TRBJ1-5
v_gene: TRBV18
d_gene: TRBD1

CDR3nt: TGTGCCAGTAGGAAAAGCCAGGATTCGGGGCGCGAGCAGTACTTC
CDR3aa: CASRKSQDSGREQYF
abundance: NA
j_gene: TRBJ2-7
v_gene: TRBV19
d_gene: NA

CDR3nt: TGTGCCAGCAGCCCCCCAGCGGGGGAGGAAGGCGACGAGCAGTACTTC
CDR3aa: CASSPPAGEEGDEQYF
abundance: NA
j_gene: TRBJ2-7
v_gene: TRBV9
d_gene: TRBD2

CDR3nt: TGTGCCAGCAGCTTAGAAGGGGATCGAGGCAATGAGCAGTTCTTC
CDR3aa: CASSLEGDRGNEQFF
abundance: once
j_gene: TRBJ2-1
v_gene: TRBV5-4
d_gene: NA

CDR3nt: TGTGCCAGCAGTGAAAGAGGATATTCGGGAAACACCATATATTTT
CDR3aa: CASSERGYSGNTIYF
abundance: NA
j_gene: TRBJ1-3
v_gene: TRBV6-1
d_gene: NA

CDR3nt: TGCGCCAGCAGCTTAAACAGGGACAGTCAAGCTTTCTTT
CDR3aa: CASSLNRDSQAFF
abundance: NA
j_gene: TRBJ1-1
v_gene: TRBV5-1
d_gene: TRBD1

CDR3nt: TGTGCCAGCAGCCAGATGGGCATTGCCCCTCACGAGCAGTACTTC
CDR3aa: CASSQMGIAPHEQYF
abundance: few
j_gene: TRBJ2-7
v_gene: TRBV7-9
d_gene: NA

CDR3nt: TGTGCCAGCAGTTTAACGCGGGAGCGCCACAATGAGCAGTTCTTC
CDR3aa: CASSLTRERHNEQFF
abundance: NA
j_gene: TRBJ2-1
v_gene: TRBV27
d_gene: TRBD2

CDR3nt: TGCGCCAGCAGCCAAGATCGGACAGGCCCCTACTATGGCTACACCTTC
CDR3aa: CASSQDRTGPYYGYTF
abundance: NA
j_gene: TRBJ1-2
v_gene: TRBV4-1
d_gene: TRBD1

CDR3nt: TGTGCCAGCAGGACTAGCGGGGGAGCCAACACCGGGGAGCTGTTTTTT
CDR3aa: CASRTSGGANTGELFF
abundance: NA
j_gene: TRBJ2-2
v_gene: TRBV6-6
d_gene: TRBD2

CDR3nt: TGTGCCAGCAGTGGTTTAGCGAGCACAGATACGCAGTATTTT
CDR3aa: CASSGLASTDTQYF
abundance: NA
j_gene: TRBJ2-3
v_gene: TRBV2
d_gene: NA

CDR3nt: TGTGCCAGCACCAACGGGCAGGGGGCGACAGATACGCAGTATTTT
CDR3aa: CASTNGQGATDTQYF
abundance: NA
j_gene: TRBJ2-3
v_gene: TRBV28
d_gene: TRBD1

CDR3nt: TGCGCCAGCAGCCGGGACATCTACAATGAGCAGTTCTTC
CDR3aa: CASSRDIYNEQFF
abundance: NA
j_gene: TRBJ2-1
v_gene: TRBV4-3
d_gene: NA

CDR3nt: TGTGCCAGCAGTCTGGGACCTCTGTCCGGGGAGCTGTTTTTT
CDR3aa: CASSLGPLSGELFF
abundance: NA
j_gene: TRBJ2-2
v_gene: TRBV7-3
d_gene: NA

CDR3nt: TGCAGCGTTGTTTTGTTTACGCAGTATTTT
CDR3aa: CSVVLFTQYF
abundance: NA
j_gene: TRBJ2-3
v_gene: TRBV29-1
d_gene: NA

CDR3nt: TGTGCCAGCAGCGACCGCAGGGGAAGCTTTGAGACCCAGTACTTC
CDR3aa: CASSDRRGSFETQYF
abundance: NA
j_gene: TRBJ2-5
v_gene: TRBV5-5
d_gene: NA

CDR3nt: TGTGCCAGTAGTATCGAGCAAGAGACCCAGTACTTC
CDR3aa: CASSIEQETQYF
abundance: NA
j_gene: TRBJ2-5
v_gene: TRBV19
d_gene: NA

CDR3nt: TGTGCCAGTAGTCCCCGACTAGCGGGATACACAGATACGCAGTATTTT
CDR3aa: CASSPRLAGYTDTQYF
abundance: NA
j_gene: TRBJ2-3
v_gene: TRBV19
d_gene: TRBD2

CDR3nt: TGTGCCAGCAGCCTCGGGACCGACGTTTATGAAAAACTGTTTTTT
CDR3aa: CASSLGTDVYEKLFF
abundance: few
j_gene: TRBJ1-4
v_gene: TRBV7-9
d_gene: NA

CDR3nt: TGTGCCACCGGACAGGGGGCCTTTGGCTACACCTTC
CDR3aa: CATGQGAFGYTF
abundance: NA
j_gene: TRBJ1-2
v_gene: TRBV28
d_gene: TRBD1

CDR3nt: TGTGCCAGCCGCCCGGGACAGCTTAACTATGGCTACACCTTC
CDR3aa: CASRPGQLNYGYTF
abundance: once
j_gene: TRBJ1-2
v_gene: TRBV6-5
d_gene: TRBD1

CDR3nt: TGTGCCAGCAGCCCCCGAGCGGGGGCGAACACCGGGGAGCTGTTTTTT
CDR3aa: CASSPRAGANTGELFF
abundance: NA
j_gene: TRBJ2-2
v_gene: TRBV7-9
d_gene: TRBD2

CDR3nt: TGTGCCAGCAGTTCTACAGGGGGCCGCTTCTCCTACGAGCAGTACTTC
CDR3aa: CASSSTGGRFSYEQYF
abundance: NA
j_gene: TRBJ2-7
v_gene: TRBV7-6
d_gene: TRBD1

CDR3nt: TGTGCCAGCAGTTCCCTCGGGACAGGGGACGGGTCTCAGTTCTTC
CDR3aa: CASSSLGTGDGSQFF
abundance: NA
j_gene: TRBJ2-1
v_gene: TRBV6-5
d_gene: TRBD1

CDR3nt: TGTGCCAGCAGCCCATCCCAGGGGGCGTGGAATGAGCAGTTCTTC
CDR3aa: CASSPSQGAWNEQFF
abundance: NA
j_gene: TRBJ2-1
v_gene: TRBV11-1
d_gene: TRBD1

CDR3nt: TGCGCCAGCAACGGTGAAGGTCATACTGAAGCTTTCTTT
CDR3aa: CASNGEGHTEAFF
abundance: NA
j_gene: TRBJ1-1
v_gene: TRBV5-1
d_gene: NA

CDR3nt: TGTGCCAGCAGCTTGCCGTGGGCGGCCACTGAAGCTTTCTTT
CDR3aa: CASSLPWAATEAFF
abundance: NA
j_gene: TRBJ1-1
v_gene: TRBV5-6
d_gene: NA